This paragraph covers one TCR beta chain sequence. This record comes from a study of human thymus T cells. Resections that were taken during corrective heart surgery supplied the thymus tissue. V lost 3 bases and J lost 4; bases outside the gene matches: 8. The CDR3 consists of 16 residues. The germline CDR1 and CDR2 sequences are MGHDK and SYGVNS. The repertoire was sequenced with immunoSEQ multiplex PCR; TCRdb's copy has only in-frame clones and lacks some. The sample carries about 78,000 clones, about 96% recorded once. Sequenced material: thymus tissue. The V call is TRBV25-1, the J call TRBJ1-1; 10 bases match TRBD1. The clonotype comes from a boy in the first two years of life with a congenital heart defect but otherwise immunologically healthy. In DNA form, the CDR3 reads TGTGCCAGCAGTGACGTGAGGGGGACAGGGGTCACTGAAGCTTTCTTT. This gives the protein CASSDVRGTGVTEAFF.